The 22 T cell receptor beta chains reported below all come from one sample, sequenced in a study of the immune and genomic landscape of osteosarcoma. Primary, local recurrence and metastasis osteosarcoma tumors were taken after treatment from poor-prognosis patients. Method: immunoSEQ multiplex PCR; TCRdb's copy keeps in-frame clones and lacks some. The sample records around 2,200 clones, about 65% being singletons. Sequencing input: osteosarcoma tumor tissue from the lung. The receptor source for this set is a human donor with osteosarcoma.

This clone appeared a few times. The chain employs TRBV5-1 and TRBJ2-7, with 9 bases that match TRBD2. The ends lost 0 bases at V and 4 bases at J; junction bases unmatched: 5. The germline CDR1 and CDR2 sequences are SGHRS and YFSETQ. The CDR3 spans 15 residues. For the CDR3, the DNA is TGCGCCAGCAGCTTGGAACCCAGCGGGGGGTACGAGCAGTACTTC. Translating gives CASSLEPSGGYEQYF. The full variable domain, with the rest looked up from reference TRBV5-1 and TRBJ2-7, is KAGVTQTPRYLIKTRGQQVTLSCSPISGHRSVSWYQQTPGQGLQFLFEYFSETQRNKGNFPGRFSGRQFSNSRSEMNVSTLELGDSALYLCASSLEPSGGYEQYFGPGTRLTVT.

This chain joins TRBV6-5 and TRBJ2-1; D possibly corresponds to TRBD2 (5 bases). CDR3 length equals 15 residues. CDR1 is MNHEY and CDR2 is SVGAGI in the germline V gene. Between the trimmed V and J ends, which lost 2 bases and 2 bases, there was a span of 10 bases. The CDR3 region has the DNA TGTGCCAGCAGTTACGGGGTCGGGACCTACAATGAGCAGTTCTTC. Its protein product is CASSYGVGTYNEQFF.

This clone was counted between two and nine times. The chain has TRBV7-9 and TRBJ1-2; TRBD1 matches at 11 bases. The length of the CDR3 is 15 residues. CDR1 and CDR2 (germline): SEHNR, FQNEAQ (reference sequence). V dropped 5 bases and J dropped 4; count of bases not matched to a gene: 6. Here the CDR3 reads CASSPGTGGPYGYTF. CDR3 in DNA: TGTGCCAGCAGCCCGGGGACAGGGGGACCCTATGGCTACACCTTC. Drawing the rest from reference TRBV7-9 and TRBJ1-2, the complete variable domain is DTGVSQNPRHKITKRGQNVTFRCDPISEHNRLYWYRQTLGQGPEFLTYFQNEAQLEKSRLLSDRFSAERPKGSFSTLEIQRTEQGDSAMYLCASSPGTGGPYGYTFGSGTRLTVV.

This sequence joins TRBV23-1 and TRBJ2-1, with D perhaps given as TRBD1 or TRBD2 (5 bases each). TRBV23-1 is an ORF, and what it does is uncertain. The V end lost 0 bases, the J end lost 0 bases, and 18 bases lay between the germline ends. This CDR3 is 19 amino acids long. As DNA, the CDR3 is TGCGCCAGCAGTCAATCCGCCCCGGGGCGGTGTAGCTCCTACAATGAGCAGTTCTTC. Translated, it gives CASSQSAPGRCSSYNEQFF.

The genes are TRBV5-1 and TRBJ2-7; perhaps TRBD2 as D (5 bases). Germline CDR1 SGHRS, CDR2 YFSETQ. The CDR3 loop spans 14 amino acids. With 3 bases removed from V and 3 bases from J, the gap between germline ends came to 13 bases. CDR3 coding DNA: TGCGCCAGCAGCTCCGAGGGTCGCCGCTACGAGCAGTACTTC. Protein product: CASSSEGRRYEQYF.

The rearrangement joins TRBV2 to TRBJ1-1; 7 positions match TRBD1. The CDR3 sequence is 15 residues long. Trimming cost V 1 base and J 4 bases; bases outside gene matches: 6. CDR1 and CDR2 (germline): SNHLY, FYNNEI. The DNA for the CDR3 is TGTGCCAGCAGTGAAGAGGGGGCGGCGGGCACTGAAGCTTTCTTT. Its protein product is CASSEEGAAGTEAFF.

This clone ranks as large. This chain joins TRBV2 and TRBJ1-6; D ambiguous. The CDR3 totals 16 residues. V was shortened by 0 bases and J by 7 bases, with 13 bases between the two germline ends. Germline lookup yields CDR1 SNHLY and CDR2 FYNNEI. The CDR3 region has the DNA TGTGCCAGCAGTGAAGCAGTGGGCAGCCTAAATTCACCCCTCCACTTT. This gives the protein CASSEAVGSLNSPLHF.

This clone was observed a handful of times. The chain links TRBV7-2 to TRBJ1-1, with unresolved D. From germline, CDR1 is SGHTA and CDR2 FQGNSA. V was clipped by 4 bases and J by 3 bases, with 9 bases between them. The CDR3 is 13 amino acids. CDR3 amino acids: CASSYSSYTEAFF. For the CDR3, the DNA is TGTGCCAGCAGCTACTCGTCATACACTGAAGCTTTCTTT. Supplemented by reference TRBV7-2 and TRBJ1-1, the full variable domain reads GAGVSQSPSNKVTEKGKDVELRCDPISGHTALYWYRQSLGQGLEFLIYFQGNSAPDKSGLPSDRFSAERTGGSVSTLTIQRTQQEDSAVYLCASSYSSYTEAFFGQGTRLTVV.

The V and J genes are TRBV6-4 and TRBJ2-3, with 11 bases lining up with TRBD2. Trimming cost V 4 bases and J 0 bases; bases outside gene matches: 0. CDR1 MRHNA and CDR2 SNTAGT come from the germline V gene. The CDR3 covers 15 residues. The CDR3 coding sequence is TGTGCCAGCAGTGGACTAGCGGGGAGCACAGATACGCAGTATTTT. This codes for CASSGLAGSTDTQYF.

This clone qualifies as large (0.1 to 1%). The chain joins TRBV7-8 to TRBJ1-5, with a weak D call TRBD1 (5 bases). The CDR3 is 15 residues long. V was cut by 2 bases and J by 1 base, with 9 bases left in between. Germline V gene data show CDR1 as SGHVS and CDR2 as FQNEAQ. The DNA of the CDR3 is TGTGCCAGCAGCTTATGGGGGGAAAGCAATCAGCCCCAGCATTTT. Its protein product is CASSLWGESNQPQHF.

The chain is built from TRBV30 and TRBJ1-1; tentatively, D is TRBD1 (6 bases). V was clipped by 0 bases and J by 0 bases, with 8 bases between them. This CDR3 has 14 amino acids. Germline values: CDR1 GTSNPN, CDR2 SVGIG (reference sequence). CDR3 in amino acids: CAWSVGDMNTEAFF. The CDR3 nucleotides are TGTGCCTGGAGTGTGGGGGACATGAACACTGAAGCTTTCTTT.

CDR3 in amino acids: CASSATLAPYEQYF. The CDR3 bases are TGTGCCAGCAGCGCTACGCTGGCCCCCTACGAGCAGTACTTC. The rearrangement joins TRBV6-1 to TRBJ2-7; D is uncertain. The CDR3 consists of 14 residues. Germline V CDR1 and CDR2: MNHNS, SASEGT. V lost 6 bases, J lost 2 bases, and 14 bases lay in between.

The CDR3 DNA sequence: TGTGCCAGCCGACACAGCTACGAGCAGTACTTC. Translation gives CASRHSYEQYF. The chain has TRBV6-5 and TRBJ2-7; D not resolved. There are 11 residues in the CDR3. Germline-derived CDR1 and CDR2 are MNHEY and SVGAGI. V was pared by 8 bases and J by 3 bases, with 8 bases between.

This clone was picked up one time. The chain has TRBV6-1 and TRBJ1-1; possible D gene TRBD1, 5 bases. The CDR3 loop spans 15 amino acids. Trimming removed 1 base at V and 5 bases at J, with 14 bases between. In germline, CDR1 is MNHNS, CDR2 SASEGT. In nucleotides, the CDR3 is TGTGCCAGCAGTGAAGGTGCAGGGTGGGGAACTGAAGCTTTCTTT. This codes for CASSEGAGWGTEAFF.

This clone was seen a few times. The chain recombines TRBV6-1 with TRBJ2-2; TRBD2 matches 7 bases. The CDR3 has 14 residues. The V and J ends lost 2 bases and 3 bases, in that order; junction bases with no gene match: 0. Germline-derived CDR1 and CDR2 are MNHNS and SASEGT. Written as DNA, the CDR3 is TGTGCCAGCAGTGAACTAGCGGACACCGGGGAGCTGTTTTTT. Translating gives CASSELADTGELFF.

V usage is TRBV5-4 and J usage is TRBJ2-1; D uncertain. In germline, CDR1 is SGHNT, CDR2 YYREEE (reference sequence). The CDR3 has 15 residues. V shed 3 bases and J shed 10 bases, with 20 bases lying between them. CDR3 in DNA: TGTGCCAGCAGCTCCCCGGGCGCCGCTGTGAGCGAGCAGTTCTTC. It yields the protein CASSSPGAAVSEQFF.

The chain combines TRBV25-1 with TRBJ1-4; D might be TRBD1 (5 bases). Germline V CDR1 and CDR2: MGHDK, SYGVNS. This CDR3 region has 14 residues. The germline V and J ends were trimmed by 7 bases and 11 bases, with 20 bases remaining between them. CDR3 bases: TGTGCCAGCATCGGGGCGGTCAGCTCGGATAAACTGTTTTTT. It yields the protein CASIGAVSSDKLFF.

The rearrangement uses TRBV19 and TRBJ1-1, with TRBD1 matching 12 bases. CDR3 length equals 14 residues. Germline CDR1 reads LNHDA; CDR2 reads SQIVND (reference sequence). Trimming cost V 3 bases and J 8 bases; bases outside gene matches: 4. CDR3 sequence (DNA): TGTGCCAGTAGTATCCGGGACAGGGGGCAGGAAGCTTTCTTT. This codes for CASSIRDRGQEAFF.

The chain carries TRBV7-9 and TRBJ2-3; TRBD1 is a possible D gene (7 bases). This CDR3 spans 14 amino acids. The germline V gene has CDR1 SEHNR and CDR2 FQNEAQ (reference sequence). V lost 8 bases and J 6 bases, leaving 18 bases between the germline ends. The CDR3 sequence is CASFLGGGGDTQYF. The CDR3 nucleotides are TGTGCCAGCTTTCTTGGAGGGGGCGGGGATACGCAGTATTTT.

The V call is TRBV25-1, the J call TRBJ2-3; 9 positions match TRBD2. The CDR3 loop spans 18 amino acids. Trimming cost V 1 base and J 5 bases; bases outside gene matches: 13. The germline V gene has CDR1 MGHDK and CDR2 SYGVNS. The CDR3 reads CASSEWVRAGGGIDTQYF. CDR3 bases: TGTGCCAGCAGTGAATGGGTTCGAGCGGGGGGCGGTATAGATACGCAGTATTTT.

The rearrangement joins TRBV29-1 to TRBJ2-5; 8 bases are a match to TRBD1. The ends lost 1 base at V and 8 bases at J; junction bases unmatched: 3. CDR1 and CDR2 (germline): SQVTM, ANQGSEA. This CDR3 is 12 amino acids long. The DNA for the CDR3 is TGCAGCGTTGAAGGACAGGGGACAACCCAGTACTTC. This codes for CSVEGQGTTQYF.

This clone is large. One end of the junction does not line up with germline, which may come from a read error. J is TRBJ1-6 and V is TRBV19, with D unresolved. The V gene's germline CDR1 is LNHDA and CDR2 SQIVND (reference sequence). This CDR3 is built from 13 residues. The CDR3 DNA is TGTGCCGGTAGTTTCTCCTATAATTCACCCCTCCACTTT. It encodes CAGSFSYNSPLHF.